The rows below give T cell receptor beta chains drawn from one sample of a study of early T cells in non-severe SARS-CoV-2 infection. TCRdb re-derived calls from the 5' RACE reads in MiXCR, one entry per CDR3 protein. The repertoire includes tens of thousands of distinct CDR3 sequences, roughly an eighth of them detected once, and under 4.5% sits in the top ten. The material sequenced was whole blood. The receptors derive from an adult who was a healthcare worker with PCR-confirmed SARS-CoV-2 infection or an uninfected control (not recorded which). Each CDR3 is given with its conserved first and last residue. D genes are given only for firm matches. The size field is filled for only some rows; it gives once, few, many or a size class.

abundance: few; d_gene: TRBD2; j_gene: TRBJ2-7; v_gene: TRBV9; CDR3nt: TGTGCCAGCAGCGTAGGGGAAGGACTAGTCTACGAGCAGTACTTC; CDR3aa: CASSVGEGLVYEQYF
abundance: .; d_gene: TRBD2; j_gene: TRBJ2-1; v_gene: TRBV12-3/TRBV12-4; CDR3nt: TGTGCCAGCAGGGGGACTAGCGGATACAATGAGCAGTTCTTC; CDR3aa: CASRGTSGYNEQFF
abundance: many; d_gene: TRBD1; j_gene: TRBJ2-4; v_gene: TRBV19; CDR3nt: TGTGCCAGTACCCCGGAGCCGGGACAGGGGGGAAAAATTGGAAACATTCAGTACTTC; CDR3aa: CASTPEPGQGGKIGNIQYF
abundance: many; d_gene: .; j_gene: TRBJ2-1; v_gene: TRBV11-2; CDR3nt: TGTGCCAGCAGCCCCCAAAGCAGGGCTGAGCAGTTCTTC; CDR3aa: CASSPQSRAEQFF
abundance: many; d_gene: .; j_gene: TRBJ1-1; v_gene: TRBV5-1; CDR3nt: TGCGCCAGCAGCGGCTCGGCCGGGACTCTACCCACTGAAGCTTTCTTT; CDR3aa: CASSGSAGTLPTEAFF
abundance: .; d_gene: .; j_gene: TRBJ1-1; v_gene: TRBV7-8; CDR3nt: TGTGCCAGCAGCTTATCTGGGGACATCAGTGGCGAAGCTTTCTTT; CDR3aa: CASSLSGDISGEAFF
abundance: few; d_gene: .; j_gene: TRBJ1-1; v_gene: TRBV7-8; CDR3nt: TGTGCCAGCAGCTCACCAAACAGGGACGAAGCTTTCTTT; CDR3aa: CASSSPNRDEAFF
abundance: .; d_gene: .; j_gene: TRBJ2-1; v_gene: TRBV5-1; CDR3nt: TGCGCCAGCAGCTTGACCCCCACAGCTTCTTACAATGAGCAGTTCTTC; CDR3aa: CASSLTPTASYNEQFF
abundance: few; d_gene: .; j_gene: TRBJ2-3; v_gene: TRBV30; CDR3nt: TGTGCCTGGAGTGGTGGGGGCTCTACAGATACGCAGTATTTT; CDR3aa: CAWSGGGSTDTQYF
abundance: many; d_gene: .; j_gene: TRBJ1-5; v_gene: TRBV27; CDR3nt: TGTGCCAGCAGTTTAAACTTAGTTCAGCCCCAGCATTTT; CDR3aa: CASSLNLVQPQHF
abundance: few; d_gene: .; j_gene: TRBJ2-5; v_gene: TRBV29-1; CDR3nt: TGCAGCGTAGGGTGGCAACGATCCCAAGAGACCCAGTACTTC; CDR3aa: CSVGWQRSQETQYF
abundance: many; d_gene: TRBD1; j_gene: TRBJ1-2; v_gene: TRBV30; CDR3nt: TGTGCCTACCGTACAGGGGGGATAGGCTATGGCTACACCTTC; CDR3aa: CAYRTGGIGYGYTF
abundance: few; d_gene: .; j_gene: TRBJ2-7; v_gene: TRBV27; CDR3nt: TGTGCCAGCCACAACGGGGCAGGCTACGAGCAGTACTTC; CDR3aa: CASHNGAGYEQYF
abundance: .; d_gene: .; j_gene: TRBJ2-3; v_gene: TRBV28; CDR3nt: TGTGCCAGCAGCTCCCTCACAGATACGCAGTATTTT; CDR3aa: CASSSLTDTQYF
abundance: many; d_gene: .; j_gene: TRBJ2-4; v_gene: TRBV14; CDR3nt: TGTGCCAGCAGCTCCCTAGGGGTAGGCGGCAACATTCAGTACTTC; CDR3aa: CASSSLGVGGNIQYF
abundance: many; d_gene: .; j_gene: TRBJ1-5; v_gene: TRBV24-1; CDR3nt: TGTGCCAACGGGGGCAGGGGAGGCAATCAGCCCCAGCATTTT; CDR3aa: CANGGRGGNQPQHF
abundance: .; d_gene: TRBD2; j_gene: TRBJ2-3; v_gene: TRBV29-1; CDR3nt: TGCAGCGCCAAACCTGCGGGGGCAGATACGCAGTATTTT; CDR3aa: CSAKPAGADTQYF
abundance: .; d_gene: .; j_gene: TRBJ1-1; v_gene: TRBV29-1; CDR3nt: TGCAGCGGGGTAAGCCGGGTCAACACTGAAGCTTTCTTT; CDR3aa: CSGVSRVNTEAFF
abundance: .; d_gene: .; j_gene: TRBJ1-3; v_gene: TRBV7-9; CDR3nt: TGTGCCAGCAGCCCACAGGGAAACACCATATATTTT; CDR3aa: CASSPQGNTIYF
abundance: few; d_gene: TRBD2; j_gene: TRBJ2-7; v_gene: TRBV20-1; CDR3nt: TGCAGTGCTAGAGATTTAGGGCGGGAGGGCCCCTACGAGCAGTACTTC; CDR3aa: CSARDLGREGPYEQYF
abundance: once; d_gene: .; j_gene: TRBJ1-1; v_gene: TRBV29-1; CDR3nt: TGCAGCGTTGAAGGAGCCGAGGAGATTATGAACACTGAAGCTTTCTTT; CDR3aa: CSVEGAEEIMNTEAFF
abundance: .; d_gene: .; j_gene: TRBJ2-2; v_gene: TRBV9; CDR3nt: TGTGCCAGCAGCGTAGATGGTCGGAGCACCGGGGAGCTGTTTTTT; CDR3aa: CASSVDGRSTGELFF
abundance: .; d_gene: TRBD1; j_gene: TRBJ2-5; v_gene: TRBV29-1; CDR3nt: TGCAGCGTTGAAGGGCGACAGGGGTATGAGACCCAGTACTTC; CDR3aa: CSVEGRQGYETQYF
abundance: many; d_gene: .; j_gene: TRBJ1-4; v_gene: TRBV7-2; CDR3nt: TGTGCCAGCAGCTTCGAGGGGAGTTCTAATGAAAAACTGTTTTTT; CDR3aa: CASSFEGSSNEKLFF
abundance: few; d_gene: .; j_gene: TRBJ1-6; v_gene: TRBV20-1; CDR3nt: TGCAGTGCTAGCCGGGGATTGGGTTCACCCCTCCACTTT; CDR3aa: CSASRGLGSPLHF
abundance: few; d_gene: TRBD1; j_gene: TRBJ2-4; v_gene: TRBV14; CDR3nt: TGTGCCAGCAGCCAATCGGGACAGGGGGTTTGGAACATTCAGTACTTC; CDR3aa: CASSQSGQGVWNIQYF
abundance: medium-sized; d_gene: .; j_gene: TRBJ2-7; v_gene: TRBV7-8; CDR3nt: TGTGCCAGCAGCACCGGAATGGAGCAGTACTTC; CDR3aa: CASSTGMEQYF
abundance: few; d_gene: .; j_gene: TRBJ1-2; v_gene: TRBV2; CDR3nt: TGTGCCAGCAGTGGAGTGAAGGGACGGAACTATGGCTACACCTTC; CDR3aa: CASSGVKGRNYGYTF
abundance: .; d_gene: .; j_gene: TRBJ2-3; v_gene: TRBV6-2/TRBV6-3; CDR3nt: TGTGCCAGCAGTCCCCCCTATGGCACAGATACGCAGTATTTT; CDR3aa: CASSPPYGTDTQYF
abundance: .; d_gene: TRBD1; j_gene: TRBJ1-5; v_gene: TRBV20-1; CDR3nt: TGCAGTGCTAGTGATTCGCGGACAGGGGCAAATCAGCCCCAGCATTTT; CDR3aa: CSASDSRTGANQPQHF
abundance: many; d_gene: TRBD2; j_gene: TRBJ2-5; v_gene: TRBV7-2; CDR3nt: TGTGCCAGCAGCTTAGGATCGGCGGGGGGACGAGAGACCCAGTACTTC; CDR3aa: CASSLGSAGGRETQYF
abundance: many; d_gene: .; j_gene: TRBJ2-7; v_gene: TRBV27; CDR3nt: TGTGCCAGCAGGGATTTTGGGCCATCACGGAACGAGCAGTACTTC; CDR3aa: CASRDFGPSRNEQYF
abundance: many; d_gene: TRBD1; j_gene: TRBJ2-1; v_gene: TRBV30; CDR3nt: TGTGCCTGGAGGGCACTTGGACAGGGGGCGCGCAATGAGCAGTTCTTC; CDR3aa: CAWRALGQGARNEQFF
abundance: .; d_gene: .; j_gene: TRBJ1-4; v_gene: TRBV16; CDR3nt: TGTGCCAGCAGCCAATGGAGGCAAAGTGAAAAACTGTTTTTT; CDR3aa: CASSQWRQSEKLFF
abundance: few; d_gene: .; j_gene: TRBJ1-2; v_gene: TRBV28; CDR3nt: TGTGCCAGCAACCAACCGGATGGCAGAACATATGGCTACACCTTC; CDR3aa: CASNQPDGRTYGYTF
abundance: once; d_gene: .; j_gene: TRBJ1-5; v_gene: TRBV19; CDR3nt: TGTGCCAGTAGTATGGGGTACAGGCGGCTCCTCCAGCCCCAGCATTTT; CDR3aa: CASSMGYRRLLQPQHF
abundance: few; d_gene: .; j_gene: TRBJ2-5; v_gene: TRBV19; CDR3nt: TGTGCCAGTACCTCCCAAGGGAAAGAGACCCAGTACTTC; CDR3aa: CASTSQGKETQYF
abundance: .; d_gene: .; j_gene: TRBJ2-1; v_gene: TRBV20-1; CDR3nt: TGCAGTGCTAGAAGGCCAGCAGGCTACAATGAGCAGTTCTTC; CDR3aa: CSARRPAGYNEQFF
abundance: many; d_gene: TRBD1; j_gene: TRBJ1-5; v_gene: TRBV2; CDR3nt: TGTGCCAGCAGGTCCCGGGACAGGGGAAATCAGCCCCAGCATTTT; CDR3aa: CASRSRDRGNQPQHF
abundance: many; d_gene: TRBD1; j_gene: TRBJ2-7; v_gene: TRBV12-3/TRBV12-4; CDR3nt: TGTGCCAGCAGTTTGCAGACAGGGGGCTACGAGCAGTACTTC; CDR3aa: CASSLQTGGYEQYF
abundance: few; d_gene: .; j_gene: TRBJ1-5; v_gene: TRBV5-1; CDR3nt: TGCGCCAGCAGCCCCGGCGCAGGGCATCAGCCCCAGCATTTT; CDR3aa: CASSPGAGHQPQHF
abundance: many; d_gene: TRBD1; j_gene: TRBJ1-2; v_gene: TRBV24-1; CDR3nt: TGTGCCACCAGTGATCACAGGGGCGATGGCTACACCTTC; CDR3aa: CATSDHRGDGYTF
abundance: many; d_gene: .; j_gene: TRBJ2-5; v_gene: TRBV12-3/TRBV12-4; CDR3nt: TGTGCCAGCAGTTTAAGTCCAGAGACCCAGTACTTC; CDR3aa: CASSLSPETQYF
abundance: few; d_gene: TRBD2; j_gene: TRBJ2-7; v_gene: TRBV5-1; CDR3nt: TGCGCCAGCAGCTTAAGCGGGGATCGCTACGAGCAGTACTTC; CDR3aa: CASSLSGDRYEQYF
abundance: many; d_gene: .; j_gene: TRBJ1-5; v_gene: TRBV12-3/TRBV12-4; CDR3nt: TGTGCCAGCAGCCCGGAAGGCGTTAGCAATCAGCCCCAGCATTTT; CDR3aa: CASSPEGVSNQPQHF
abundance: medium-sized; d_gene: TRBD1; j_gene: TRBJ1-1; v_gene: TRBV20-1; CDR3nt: TGCAGTGCGTACGAAACAGGGGTGTACACTGAAGCTTTCTTT; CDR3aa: CSAYETGVYTEAFF
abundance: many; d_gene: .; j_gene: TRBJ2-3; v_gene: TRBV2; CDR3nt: TGTGCCAGCACCGACAGGAGCACAGATACGCAGTATTTT; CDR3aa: CASTDRSTDTQYF
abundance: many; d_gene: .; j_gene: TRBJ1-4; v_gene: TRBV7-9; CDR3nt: TGTGCCAGCAGCCTCTCCGGGACCTCGGAAAAACTGTTTTTT; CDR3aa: CASSLSGTSEKLFF
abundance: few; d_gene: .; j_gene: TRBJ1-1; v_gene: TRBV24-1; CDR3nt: TGTGCCACCAGTGATCCAGGGGACACTGAAGCTTTCTTT; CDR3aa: CATSDPGDTEAFF
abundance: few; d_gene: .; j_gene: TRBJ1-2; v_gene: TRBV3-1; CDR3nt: TGTGCCAGCAGTAAGACGGGGGTCTATGGCTACACCTTC; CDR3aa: CASSKTGVYGYTF
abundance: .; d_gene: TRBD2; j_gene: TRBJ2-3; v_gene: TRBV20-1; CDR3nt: TGCAGTGCTACCCCCGGGACTAGCGGGGCAGATACGCAGTATTTT; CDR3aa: CSATPGTSGADTQYF
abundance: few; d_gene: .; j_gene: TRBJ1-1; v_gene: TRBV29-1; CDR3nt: TGCAGCGTTTCATTGAGGGCAGAATCCACTGAAGCTTTCTTT; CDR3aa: CSVSLRAESTEAFF
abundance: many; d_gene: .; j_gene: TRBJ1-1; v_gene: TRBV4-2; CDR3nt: TGTGCCAGCAGCCAAGATCCGTACAGGAAGACTGAAGCTTTCTTT; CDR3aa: CASSQDPYRKTEAFF
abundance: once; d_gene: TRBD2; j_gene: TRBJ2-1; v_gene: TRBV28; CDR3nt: TGTGCCAGCAGTTCTATAGCGGGAGGAGCCTACAATGAGCAGTTCTTC; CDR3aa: CASSSIAGGAYNEQFF
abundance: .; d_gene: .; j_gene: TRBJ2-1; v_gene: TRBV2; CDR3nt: TGTGCCAGCACCGATAAAACGGGTAGTGAAAATGAGCAGTTCTTC; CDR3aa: CASTDKTGSENEQFF
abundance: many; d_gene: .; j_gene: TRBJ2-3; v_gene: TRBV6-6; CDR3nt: TGTGCCAGCAGTTACCAGGATACGCAGTATTTT; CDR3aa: CASSYQDTQYF
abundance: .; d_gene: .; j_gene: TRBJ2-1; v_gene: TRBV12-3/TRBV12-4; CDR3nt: TGTGCCAGCAGTCCAGACAGGTCCTACAATGAGCAGTTCTTC; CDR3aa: CASSPDRSYNEQFF
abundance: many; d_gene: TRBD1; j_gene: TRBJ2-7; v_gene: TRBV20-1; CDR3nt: TGCAGTGCCCAGGGGCTATCGGGACAGAGCTCCTACGAGCAGTACTTC; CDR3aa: CSAQGLSGQSSYEQYF
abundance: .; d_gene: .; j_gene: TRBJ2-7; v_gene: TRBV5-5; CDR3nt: TGTGCCAGCAGCTTAATTCGGTCGACCTACGAGCAGTACTTC; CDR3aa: CASSLIRSTYEQYF